Following are 29 T cell receptor beta chains from one sample sequenced in a study of blood T cell repertoires in COVID-19. The method was immunoSEQ multiplex PCR; TCRdb's version includes in-frame clones alone and lacks a portion of them. This table has some 100,000 clones, more than 75% appearing once. The sequencing input was peripheral blood. These receptors all come from a woman aged 25 to 39 with acute or convalescent COVID-19.

The gene calls are TRBV11-3 and TRBJ2-2; D is perhaps TRBD1 (6 bases). V was cut by 0 bases and J by 5 bases, with 7 bases left in between. The CDR3 has 14 residues. Per germline, CDR1 SGHNT and CDR2 YENEEA. The CDR3 is CASSLERGTGELFF. The CDR3 coding sequence is TGTGCCAGCAGCTTAGAAAGGGGGACCGGGGAGCTGTTTTTT.

The chain joins TRBV5-1 to TRBJ1-1, with D maybe TRBD1 (5 bases). Trimming removed 5 bases at V and 3 bases at J, with 14 bases between. CDR1 is SGHRS, CDR2 YFSETQ, per germline. The CDR3 extends over 14 amino acids. CDR3 region: CASSFRVYDTEAFF. The CDR3 coding sequence is TGCGCCAGCAGTTTCAGGGTGTACGACACTGAAGCTTTCTTT.

The rearrangement joins TRBV29-1 to TRBJ2-7, with TRBD2 as a possible D gene (6 bases). Trimming cost V 7 bases and J 1 base, with 11 bases left between them. This CDR3 has 12 amino acids. CDR1 and CDR2 (germline): SQVTM, ANQGSEA. CDR3 nucleotide sequence: TGCAGCGCGAACGGGGGTTCCTACGAGCAGTACTTC. It yields the protein CSANGGSYEQYF.

The J gene is TRBJ1-1, the V gene TRBV6-6; D gene uncertain. The CDR3 sequence is 14 residues long. V gave up 6 bases and J gave up 1 base, with 12 bases separating them. Germline V gene sequence: CDR1 MNHNY, CDR2 SVGAGI (reference sequence). CDR3 protein: CASSTLTGNTEAFF. The CDR3 coding sequence is TGTGCCAGCAGCACGCTAACCGGGAACACTGAAGCTTTCTTT.

This clone has just one count. J is TRBJ1-6 and V is TRBV28; TRBD1 agrees at 7 bases. The CDR3 has 16 amino acids. Germline loops: CDR1 MDHEN, CDR2 SYDVKM. Trimming cost V 6 bases and J 5 bases; bases outside gene matches: 10. The CDR3 region has the DNA TGTGCCAGCAGGTATTCGTGGACAGGACATAATTCACCCCTCCACTTT. Translation gives CASRYSWTGHNSPLHF.

The chain recombines TRBV9 with TRBJ2-7; 12 nucleotides align to TRBD1. The length of the CDR3 is 14 residues. J gave up 7 bases and V 3 bases, and 5 bases lay outside the gene matches. In germline, CDR1 is SGDLS, CDR2 YYNGEE. The CDR3 sequence is CASSAGQGAREQYF. DNA for the CDR3: TGTGCCAGCAGCGCGGGACAGGGGGCGCGAGAGCAGTACTTC.

V is TRBV27 and J is TRBJ1-1; unclear D gene. CDR1 is MNHEY, CDR2 SMNVEV, per germline (reference sequence). This CDR3 spans 13 amino acids. The V end was cut by 2 bases, the J end by 4 bases, with 8 bases between. CDR3 coding DNA: TGTGCCAGCAGTTTAATGGCGGGCACTGAAGCTTTCTTT. The encoded protein is CASSLMAGTEAFF.

The rearrangement links TRBV9 to TRBJ1-1; tentatively, D is TRBD1 (5 bases). Germline V CDR1 and CDR2: SGDLS, YYNGEE. V was pared by 0 bases and J by 1 base, with 7 bases between. CDR3 size: 14 residues. The CDR3 loop reads CASSVGGPNTEAFF. The CDR3 nucleotides read TGTGCCAGCAGCGTAGGGGGCCCGAACACTGAAGCTTTCTTT.

V gene TRBV28 combines with J gene TRBJ1-5; D is possibly TRBD1 (6 bases). The CDR3 runs 15 residues. CDR1 and CDR2 (germline): MDHEN, SYDVKM. V lost 5 bases, J lost 0 bases, and 11 bases lay in between. CDR3 in DNA: TGTGCCAGCAGTCCACAGGGATATAGCAATCAGCCCCAGCATTTT. Translated: CASSPQGYSNQPQHF.

The rearrangement links TRBV28 to TRBJ1-5; D possibly corresponds to TRBD1 (5 bases). V was trimmed by 5 bases and J by 4 bases, leaving 18 bases between them. Germline V CDR1 and CDR2: MDHEN, SYDVKM. The CDR3 contains 16 residues. The CDR3 loop is CASSPGGLRGNQPQHF. The CDR3 DNA follows: TGTGCCAGCAGTCCCGGGGGATTGAGGGGAAATCAGCCCCAGCATTTT.

This chain joins TRBV5-1 and TRBJ2-7; D perhaps matches TRBD1 (6 bases). Looked up from germline, CDR1 is SGHRS and CDR2 is YFSETQ. The CDR3 has 17 residues. The germline V and J ends were trimmed by 0 bases and 1 base, with 17 bases remaining between them. DNA for the CDR3: TGCGCCAGCAGCTTGGAGGCGGCAGGGGTCGGTTCCTACGAGCAGTACTTC. Residues: CASSLEAAGVGSYEQYF. Variable domain in full (rest from reference TRBV5-1 and TRBJ2-7): KAGVTQTPRYLIKTRGQQVTLSCSPISGHRSVSWYQQTPGQGLQFLFEYFSETQRNKGNFPGRFSGRQFSNSRSEMNVSTLELGDSALYLCASSLEAAGVGSYEQYFGPGTRLTVT.

V usage is TRBV19 and J usage is TRBJ2-7; weak D call: TRBD1 (5 bases). The CDR3 has 15 amino acids. V lost 5 bases to trimming and J lost 2 bases, with 16 bases between them. Germline V gene sequence: CDR1 LNHDA, CDR2 SQIVND (reference sequence). CDR3 amino acids: CASSGRVVPPYEQYF. For the CDR3, the DNA is TGTGCCAGTAGTGGCAGGGTGGTCCCCCCCTACGAGCAGTACTTC.

The genes are TRBV7-2 and TRBJ2-1, with 7 bases aligning to TRBD1. The germline CDR1 and CDR2 sequences are SGHTA and FQGNSA. J gave up 1 base and V 7 bases, and 4 bases lay outside the gene matches. The CDR3 is 14 residues long. The CDR3 nucleotides are TGTGCCAGCACGGACAGGCCTTCCTACAATGAGCAGTTCTTC. Its translation: CASTDRPSYNEQFF.

The chain has TRBV5-1 and TRBJ2-3; 10 bases agree with TRBD2. The V and J ends lost 5 bases and 4 bases, in that order; junction bases with no gene match: 7. The germline gives CDR1 SGHRS, CDR2 YFSETQ. The CDR3 is made up of 15 amino acids. The CDR3 DNA is TGCGCCAGCAGTTATCAGCGGGGGGGAGCAGATACGCAGTATTTT. Translating gives CASSYQRGGADTQYF.

Note on this clone: The sample carries other DNA sequences with the same CDR3. V is TRBV29-1 and J is TRBJ1-2; D not certain. The ends were cut back, 3 bases at V and 2 bases at J, with 7 bases in the middle. Per the germline V gene, CDR1 is SQVTM and CDR2 is ANQGSEA. This CDR3 has 12 amino acids. The CDR3 loop reads CSVDPGNYGYTF. The CDR3 DNA is TGCAGCGTTGATCCGGGGAACTATGGCTACACCTTC.

This chain connects TRBV12-3 or TRBV12-4 to TRBJ1-1; D unresolved. V was cut by 3 bases and J by 11 bases, with 10 bases left in between. CDR3 size: 11 residues. This chain's CDR3 is CASSFGGRAFF. The DNA of the CDR3 is TGTGCCAGCAGTTTCGGAGGCCGGGCTTTCTTT.

The V gene is TRBV28, the J gene TRBJ2-3; D may be TRBD2 (5 bases). CDR1 is MDHEN and CDR2 is SYDVKM in the germline V gene. Trimming removed 1 base at V and 3 bases at J, with 11 bases between. This CDR3 has 15 residues. The CDR3 reads CASSLYQRGTDTQYF. CDR3 bases: TGTGCCAGCAGTTTATATCAGAGAGGGACAGATACGCAGTATTTT.

The chain employs TRBV5-1 and TRBJ2-7, with 7 bases aligning to TRBD1. The CDR3 totals 14 residues. The V gene's germline CDR1 is SGHRS and CDR2 YFSETQ. Trimming took 0 bases from V and 1 from J; bases not matched to a gene: 1. The CDR3 sequence: CASSLGQGSYEQYF. CDR3 DNA sequence: TGCGCCAGCAGCTTGGGACAGGGATCCTACGAGCAGTACTTC.

The V call is TRBV6-5, the J call TRBJ2-2; 8 bases map to TRBD1. V lost 7 bases to trimming and J lost 4 bases; unmatched junction nucleotides: 5. The CDR3 extends over 14 amino acids. The germline CDR1 and CDR2 sequences are MNHEY and SVGAGI. CDR3: CASTTGGSTGELFF. The CDR3 nucleotides read TGTGCCAGCACCACAGGGGGAAGCACCGGGGAGCTGTTTTTT.

The chain couples TRBV27 to TRBJ1-2; unclear D gene. The CDR3 spans 13 residues. Between the trimmed V and J ends, which lost 4 bases and 2 bases, there was a span of 8 bases. Germline lookup yields CDR1 MNHEY and CDR2 SMNVEV (reference sequence). CDR3 sequence reads: CASSSQENYGYTF. CDR3 DNA sequence: TGTGCCAGCAGTTCTCAGGAAAACTATGGCTACACCTTC.

The CDR3: CASSLIPTLNTEAFF. CDR3 DNA sequence: TGCGCCAGCAGCTTGATCCCAACTTTGAACACTGAAGCTTTCTTT. The V and J genes are TRBV5-1 and TRBJ1-1; D not resolved. CDR1 is SGHRS and CDR2 is YFSETQ in the germline V gene. CDR3 length equals 15 residues. The V end was cut by 1 base, the J end by 0 bases, with 10 bases between.

V and J are TRBV28 and TRBJ2-6; TRBD2 might be the D (5 bases). The CDR3 sequence is 16 residues long. Trimming took off 6 bases at V and 7 bases at J, with 19 bases between the two ends. Germline V gene data show CDR1 as MDHEN and CDR2 as SYDVKM. The CDR3 loop is CASRLGGFTRANVLTF. CDR3 coding DNA: TGTGCCAGCAGACTAGGAGGTTTCACCCGAGCCAACGTCCTGACTTTC.

The chain links TRBV28 to TRBJ2-7; TRBD1 might be the D (6 bases). The length of the CDR3 is 13 residues. The V gene lost 8 bases and the J gene lost 6 bases, with 17 bases spanning the gap. Germline V gene lookup returns CDR1 MDHEN and CDR2 SYDVKM. CDR3 in amino acids: CASGNRVRGEQYF. CDR3 bases: TGTGCCAGCGGCAACAGGGTGAGGGGCGAGCAGTACTTC.

The J gene is TRBJ2-5, the V gene TRBV30; the D gene is possibly TRBD2 (6 bases). The CDR3 is 13 amino acids. V dropped 4 bases and J dropped 2 bases, with 11 bases sitting between them. Germline V CDR1 and CDR2: GTSNPN, SVGIG (reference sequence). DNA of the CDR3: TGTGCCTGGAAAGGGGACTCTCAAGAGACCCAGTACTTC. Translating it yields CAWKGDSQETQYF. The full variable domain, with the rest looked up from reference TRBV30 and TRBJ2-5, is SQTIHQWPATLVQPVGSPLSLECTVEGTSNPNLYWYRQAAGRGLQLLFYSVGIGQISSEVPQNLSASRPQDRQFILSSKKLLLSDSGFYLCAWKGDSQETQYFGPGTRLLVL.

The rearrangement uses TRBV9 and TRBJ1-1; weak D call: TRBD1 (5 bases). The V gene's germline CDR1 is SGDLS and CDR2 YYNGEE. The length of the CDR3 is 14 residues. Between the trimmed V and J ends, which lost 5 bases and 8 bases, there was a span of 19 bases. The CDR3 protein is CASSVGGAQTEAFF. The CDR3 nucleotides read TGTGCCAGCAGTGTGGGGGGTGCCCAAACCGAAGCTTTCTTT.

This rearrangement joins TRBV27 to TRBJ2-1; D unresolved. Germline assignment: CDR1 MNHEY and CDR2 SMNVEV (reference sequence). This CDR3 comprises 11 residues. Trimming shortened V by 3 bases and J by 7 bases, and 4 bases separated the two germline ends. The chain's CDR3 is CASSFPNEQFF. CDR3 nucleotide sequence: TGTGCCAGCAGTTTCCCGAATGAGCAGTTCTTC.

The chain joins TRBV13 to TRBJ1-4; no clear D. The CDR3 covers 12 residues. CDR1 is PRHDT, CDR2 FYEKMQ, per germline (reference sequence). The germline V and J ends were trimmed by 0 bases and 8 bases, with 4 bases remaining between them. The CDR3 is CASSLGREKLFF. The CDR3 DNA is TGTGCCAGCAGCTTAGGCAGGGAAAAACTGTTTTTT.

This clone turned up a few times. The gene calls are TRBV28 and TRBJ2-7; tentatively, D is TRBD1 (6 bases). The CDR3 contains 15 residues. The germline gives CDR1 MDHEN, CDR2 SYDVKM. V dropped 1 base and J dropped 2 bases, with 12 bases sitting between them. DNA for the CDR3: TGTGCCAGCAGTTTATATCAACAGGGTGCCTACGAGCAGTACTTC. This sequence encodes CASSLYQQGAYEQYF. Full variable domain (missing parts from reference TRBV28 and TRBJ2-7): DVKVTQSSRYLVKRTGEKVFLECVQDMDHENMFWYRQDPGLGLRLIYFSYDVKMKEKGDIPEGYSVSREKKERFSLILESASTNQTSMYLCASSLYQQGAYEQYFGPGTRLTVT.

The chain carries TRBV3-1 (or the pseudogene TRBV3-2) and TRBJ1-2, with D unresolved. The CDR3 length is 14 residues. CDR1 is LGHDT and CDR2 is YNNKEL in the germline V gene (reference sequence). V gave up 3 bases and J gave up 4 bases, with 12 bases separating them. The CDR3 loop is CASSQRGGRYGYTF. The CDR3 nucleotides are TGTGCCAGCAGCCAGAGAGGAGGGCGCTATGGCTACACCTTC.